The text below deals with one T cell receptor (beta chain). Profiling relied on immunoSEQ multiplex PCR, and the TCRdb table lists in-frame clones only, not all of them. The sample holds around 320,000 clones, approximately 89% seen once. The sample originates from a study of blood T cell repertoires in COVID-19. For the study at large: From the United States, Italy and Spain came samples of acute and convalescent COVID-19.

Patients at the Seattle site were enrolled during active infection and followed longitudinally. The CDR3 runs to 15 residues. V lost 5 bases to trimming and J lost 4 bases; unmatched junction nucleotides: 11. Germline V lookup: CDR1 SGHRS, CDR2 YFSETQ. This chain joins TRBV5-1 and TRBJ1-1; 7 nucleotides agree with TRBD1. This TCR was sampled from a woman in her 30s with COVID-19, enrolled during active disease. The specimen was peripheral blood. The CDR3 reads CASRLIQGTLTEAFF. CDR3 nucleotides: TGCGCCAGCAGACTAATACAGGGGACCCTCACTGAAGCTTTCTTT.